This passage covers 27 T cell receptor beta chains from one sample sequenced in a study of blood T cell repertoires in COVID-19 (dated by TCRdb to about 2020). Libraries were constructed by the immunoSEQ multiplex PCR assay. TCRdb mirrors the immuneACCESS table, restricted to in-frame sequences. Some clones are absent from its copies; in checked studies, under half trace to an unresolved V gene, and the reason for the others is unknown. The sample table contains around 77,000 clones; only one count was recorded for 82% of them. 18% of the sample is in the top ten clones. Material: peripheral blood. Every receptor here comes from a human donor in a cohort sampled during active COVID-19.

V and J are TRBV5-1 and TRBJ2-7; no definite D call. Deletions cut 4 bases from V and 5 bases from J, with 13 bases between. Germline loops: CDR1 SGHRS, CDR2 YFSETQ. The CDR3 loop spans 13 amino acids. The CDR3 spells CASSRGSSDEQYF. Written as DNA, the CDR3 is TGCGCCAGCAGCCGTGGTTCATCGGACGAGCAGTACTTC.

The chain couples TRBV6-5 to TRBJ1-2, with 9 bases fitting TRBD1. CDR3 size: 15 residues. V lost 8 bases, J lost 7 bases, and 14 bases stayed unmatched. Germline V gives CDR1 MNHEY, CDR2 SVGAGI. CDR3 nucleotides: TGTGCCAGCGGGTCCGGGGACAGGGTCGATCTTGGCTACACCTTC. It codes for CASGSGDRVDLGYTF.

V gene TRBV19 combines with J gene TRBJ2-3; 15 nucleotides line up with TRBD2. Germline V lookup: CDR1 LNHDA, CDR2 SQIVND (reference sequence). V gave up 6 bases and J gave up 4 bases; unmatched junction bases: 2. This CDR3 contains 15 residues. The CDR3 DNA sequence: TGTGCCAGTAGCCGGACTAGCGGGGGGGCAGATACGCAGTATTTT. Amino acids: CASSRTSGGADTQYF.

V is TRBV5-1 and J is TRBJ2-7; TRBD2 matches 8 bases. The CDR3 extends over 13 amino acids. Germline loops: CDR1 SGHRS, CDR2 YFSETQ. After removal of 6 bases from V and 3 bases from J, the junction contained 5 bases not matched to a gene. The CDR3 DNA reads as TGCGCCAGCAACCCGGGGGGGAACTACGAGCAGTACTTC. This sequence encodes CASNPGGNYEQYF. The full variable domain, its missing parts supplied by reference TRBV5-1 and TRBJ2-7, is KAGVTQTPRYLIKTRGQQVTLSCSPISGHRSVSWYQQTPGQGLQFLFEYFSETQRNKGNFPGRFSGRQFSNSRSEMNVSTLELGDSALYLCASNPGGNYEQYFGPGTRLTVT.

V gene TRBV6-5 combines with J gene TRBJ1-1; TRBD1 is a possible D gene (5 bases). V lost 10 bases and J 0 bases, leaving 12 bases between the germline ends. This CDR3 has 13 amino acids. CDR1 MNHEY and CDR2 SVGAGI come from the germline V gene. The CDR3 DNA reads as TGTGCCACCTGGTGGGGCGTGAACACTGAAGCTTTCTTT. This sequence encodes CATWWGVNTEAFF.

The rearrangement uses TRBV18 and TRBJ1-1; the D is unclear. With 4 bases removed from V and 5 bases from J, the gap between germline ends came to 8 bases. This CDR3 has 12 amino acids. CDR1 and CDR2 from the germline V gene are KGHSH and LQKENI. The DNA for the CDR3 is TGTGCCAGCTCACGAGGGAGGACTGAAGCTTTCTTT. This gives the protein CASSRGRTEAFF.

CDR3 in amino acids: CASSPWDRGTQHF. The CDR3 DNA reads TGTGCCAGCAGCCCTTGGGACAGGGGAACCCAGCATTTT. The chain employs TRBV27 and TRBJ1-5, with 10 bases identical to TRBD1. V lost 6 bases and J lost 11; bases outside the gene matches: 7. The germline V gene has CDR1 MNHEY and CDR2 SMNVEV (reference sequence). CDR3 length: 13 amino acids.

The rearrangement links TRBV9 to TRBJ2-5, with 7 bases matching TRBD1. Germline CDR1 SGDLS, CDR2 YYNGEE. This CDR3 contains 13 residues. After removal of 3 bases from V and 5 bases from J, the junction contained 4 bases not matched to a gene. CDR3 in DNA: TGTGCCAGCAGCGGACAGGGCTTGGAGACCCAGTACTTC. Translating gives CASSGQGLETQYF.

The chain is built from TRBV5-1 and TRBJ2-2; maybe TRBD2 (5 bases). The CDR3 runs to 15 residues. V dropped 1 base and J dropped 4 bases, with 11 bases sitting between them. CDR1 is SGHRS, CDR2 YFSETQ, per germline. The CDR3 is CASSLYGVGTGELFF. The CDR3 DNA is TGCGCCAGCAGCTTGTACGGGGTGGGCACCGGGGAGCTGTTTTTT.

This chain joins TRBV4-1 and TRBJ2-7, with 7 bases identical to TRBD1. V was clipped by 4 bases and J by 2 bases; unmatched bases: 5. The CDR3 covers 14 residues. From germline, CDR1 is MGHRA and CDR2 YSYEKL. CDR3: CASSLPDRAYEQYF. DNA of the CDR3: TGCGCCAGCAGCCTCCCCGACAGGGCCTACGAGCAGTACTTC.

This clone appeared a few times. The rearrangement uses TRBV25-1 and TRBJ1-1, with no clear D. The CDR3 consists of 11 residues. Germline V CDR1 and CDR2: MGHDK, SYGVNS. Trimming shortened V by 7 bases and J by 5 bases, and 8 bases separated the two germline ends. CDR3 in amino acids: CASKAGTEAFF. The CDR3 bases are TGTGCCAGCAAGGCGGGGACTGAAGCTTTCTTT.

This chain connects TRBV4-1 to TRBJ2-7, with unresolved D. The CDR3 consists of 18 residues. Germline values: CDR1 MGHRA, CDR2 YSYEKL. Trimming cost V 2 bases and J 0 bases, with 20 bases left between them. The CDR3: CASSQSPRTTASSYEQYF. CDR3 sequence (DNA): TGCGCCAGCAGCCAATCACCCAGAACCACCGCAAGCTCCTACGAGCAGTACTTC.

This clone has just one count. J is TRBJ1-1 and V is TRBV5-4; D call uncertain. V dropped 4 bases and J dropped 5 bases, with 12 bases sitting between them. The CDR3 has 13 amino acids. Germline assignment: CDR1 SGHNT and CDR2 YYREEE (reference sequence). For the CDR3, the DNA is TGTGCCAGCAGCCGCGGGGTAAATACTGAAGCTTTCTTT. It is translated as CASSRGVNTEAFF.

The rearrangement uses TRBV6-6 and TRBJ1-1; D is ambiguous. CDR3 length: 12 residues. The germline V gene encodes CDR1 MNHNY and CDR2 SVGAGI (reference sequence). Trimming stripped 6 bases from V and 9 bases from J, with 14 bases between. In DNA form, the CDR3 reads TGTGCCAGCAGCCGACAAGGAGACCAAGCTTTCTTT. Residues: CASSRQGDQAFF.

The rearrangement links TRBV3-1 (or the pseudogene TRBV3-2) to TRBJ1-2, with 7 bases matching TRBD1. Germline trimming cut 2 bases from V and 6 bases from J; bases unmatched to any gene: 3. This CDR3 has 13 amino acids. Germline V gives CDR1 LGHDT, CDR2 YNNKEL (reference sequence). This chain's CDR3 is CASSQQQGNGYTF. The CDR3 DNA sequence: TGTGCCAGCAGCCAACAACAGGGGAATGGCTACACCTTC.

The rearrangement links TRBV29-1 to TRBJ1-1; D unresolved. Trimming took 3 bases from V and 0 from J, leaving 17 bases between them. This CDR3 region has 16 residues. Germline CDR1 SQVTM, CDR2 ANQGSEA. In DNA, the CDR3 is TGCAGCGTTGATTTCCACACAGAGCAGATGAACACTGAAGCTTTCTTT. Its protein product is CSVDFHTEQMNTEAFF.

This chain joins TRBV18 and TRBJ1-2, with a possible D match to TRBD1 (6 bases). CDR1 and CDR2 (germline): KGHSH, LQKENI. V was cut by 3 bases and J by 1 base, with 18 bases left in between. This CDR3 has 17 residues. CDR3 protein: CASSPYGRGTDNYGYTF. CDR3 coding DNA: TGTGCCAGCTCACCTTACGGAAGGGGGACGGATAACTATGGCTACACCTTC.

V gene TRBV6-1 combines with J gene TRBJ2-7; the match to TRBD2 covers 8 bases. Looked up from germline, CDR1 is MNHNS and CDR2 is SASEGT. The length of the CDR3 is 15 residues. J lost 2 bases, V lost 3 bases, and 6 bases had no gene match. CDR3 in amino acids: CASSDRAGGAYEQYF. CDR3 bases: TGTGCCAGCAGTGACCGGGCGGGGGGTGCCTACGAGCAGTACTTC.

The chain links TRBV19 to TRBJ2-7; the match to TRBD1 covers 7 bases. This CDR3 is 15 amino acids long. CDR1 is LNHDA, CDR2 SQIVND, per germline (reference sequence). With V trimmed by 5 bases and J by 0 bases, 7 bases remained unmatched. CDR3 nucleotide sequence: TGTGCCAGTAGTTTAGGGGACAGATCCTCCTACGAGCAGTACTTC. It specifies CASSLGDRSSYEQYF.

This chain links TRBV30 with TRBJ2-7; D is perhaps TRBD1 (5 bases). Germline V gives CDR1 GTSNPN, CDR2 SVGIG (reference sequence). CDR3 length equals 12 residues. Trimming removed 7 bases at V and 4 bases at J, with 14 bases between. The CDR3 DNA reads as TGTGCCTTTATTGACAGAGAGTACGAGCAGTACTTC. Protein sequence: CAFIDREYEQYF.

The chain links TRBV7-9 to TRBJ1-2, with D perhaps TRBD1 (5 bases). Trimming removed 7 bases from V and 8 bases from J, with 20 bases in between. The CDR3 totals 14 residues. CDR1 and CDR2 (germline): SEHNR, FQNEAQ (reference sequence). The CDR3 coding sequence is TGTGCCAGCACCCCGAGCGGGGGGGATACCGGCTACACCTTC. Its protein is CASTPSGGDTGYTF.

The rearrangement joins TRBV29-1 to TRBJ2-7; 8 nucleotides match TRBD2. The germline gives CDR1 SQVTM, CDR2 ANQGSEA. V lost 2 bases, J lost 0 bases, and 9 bases stayed unmatched. There are 16 residues in the CDR3. This chain's CDR3 is CSVELLERGLSYEQYF. The CDR3 DNA reads as TGCAGCGTTGAATTGTTGGAGCGGGGGCTCTCCTACGAGCAGTACTTC.

V usage is TRBV5-8 and J usage is TRBJ1-6; 9 bases map to TRBD1. The CDR3 consists of 15 residues. Looked up from germline, CDR1 is SGHTS and CDR2 is YDEGEE. V gave up 4 bases and J gave up 7 bases; unmatched junction bases: 6. CDR3 bases: TGTGCCAGCAGCGAATCGGACAGGGGAAATTCACCCCTCCACTTT. As protein: CASSESDRGNSPLHF.

J is TRBJ1-2 and V is TRBV6-2 or TRBV6-3, with 8 bases that match TRBD1. Germline CDR1 and CDR2: MNHEY and SVGEGT. The CDR3 totals 16 residues. V was pared by 4 bases and J by 2 bases, with 9 bases of the junction left unmatched. CDR3 DNA: TGTGCCAGCAGTTCTGTCTTGGGACAGGAGAACTATGGCTACACCTTC. Its protein is CASSSVLGQENYGYTF.

J is TRBJ1-2 and V is TRBV27; tentative D call: TRBD1 (6 bases). The CDR3 totals 15 residues. The germline V and J ends were trimmed by 0 bases and 7 bases, with 15 bases remaining between them. Germline assignment: CDR1 MNHEY and CDR2 SMNVEV (reference sequence). In DNA form, the CDR3 reads TGTGCCAGCAGTTTATCGGAACAGGGCCTGTTTGGCTACACCTTC. It specifies CASSLSEQGLFGYTF.

This chain connects TRBV14 to TRBJ2-7, with 7 bases matching TRBD2. Per the germline V gene, CDR1 is SGHDN and CDR2 is FVKESK. CDR3 length: 14 residues. V was pared by 4 bases and J by 3 bases, with 6 bases of the junction left unmatched. The chain's CDR3 is CASSREGSYYEQYF. The CDR3 nucleotides read TGTGCCAGCAGCCGGGAGGGGAGTTACTACGAGCAGTACTTC.

Only a few counts were recorded for this clone. CDR3 DNA sequence: TGTGCCAGCAACCGGGACAGGGGAGGCTACACCTTC. This encodes CASNRDRGGYTF. V usage is TRBV19 and J usage is TRBJ1-2; TRBD1 matches at 10 bases. Germline CDR1 is LNHDA and CDR2 is SQIVND (reference sequence). The CDR3 sequence is 12 residues long. J lost 8 bases, V lost 9 bases, and 6 bases had no gene match.